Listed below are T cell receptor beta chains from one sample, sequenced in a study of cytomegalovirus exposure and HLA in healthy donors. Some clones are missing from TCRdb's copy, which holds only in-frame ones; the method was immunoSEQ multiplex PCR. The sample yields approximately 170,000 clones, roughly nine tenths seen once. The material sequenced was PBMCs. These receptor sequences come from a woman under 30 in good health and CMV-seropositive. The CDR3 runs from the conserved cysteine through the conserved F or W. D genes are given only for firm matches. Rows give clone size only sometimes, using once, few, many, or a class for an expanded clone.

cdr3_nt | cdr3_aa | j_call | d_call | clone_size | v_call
TGTGCCAGCAGCGAGGGGGACGGATACTACGAGCAGTACTTC | CASSEGDGYYEQYF | TRBJ2-7 | - | - | TRBV5-6
TGTGCCAGCAGCGGAGACTTAGGACTAGCGGGTACGAACACCGGGGAGCTGTTTTTT | CASSGDLGLAGTNTGELFF | TRBJ2-2 | TRBD2 | - | TRBV9
TGTGCCAGCAGCGAGGAGGCTTTCAACTATGGCTACACCTTC | CASSEEAFNYGYTF | TRBJ1-2 | - | few | TRBV9
TGTGCCAGCAGCATCGGACAGGGGGCCAGGTACAATGAGCAGTTCTTC | CASSIGQGARYNEQFF | TRBJ2-1 | TRBD1 | - | TRBV2
TGTGCCAGCAGCTCCGTGGGGGGACAGGTGAACTATGGCTACACCTTC | CASSSVGGQVNYGYTF | TRBJ1-2 | TRBD1 | - | TRBV7-2
TGTGCCAGCACCCCGACAGGGTCTGGAAACACCATATATTTT | CASTPTGSGNTIYF | TRBJ1-3 | TRBD1 | - | TRBV5-4
TGTGCCAGCAGTGAGGCGCCTTACAGCGGCTACACCTTC | CASSEAPYSGYTF | TRBJ1-2 | - | - | TRBV25-1
TGTGCCAGCAGCTTGGGGGGGCGCGAGGACACAGATACGCAGTATTTT | CASSLGGREDTDTQYF | TRBJ2-3 | - | once | TRBV5-4
TGTGCCAGCAGCTGGAGTCCGGGAGGAGGCTACAATGAGCAGTTCTTC | CASSWSPGGGYNEQFF | TRBJ2-1 | TRBD2 | - | TRBV27
TGTGGAGGGGTCCCAGGGGGCTCCTACGAGCAGTACTTC | CGGVPGGSYEQYF | TRBJ2-7 | TRBD1 | - | TRBV25-1
TGTGCCAGCTCACCGGCCGGGACTAGGGATCCGGTACAGTTCTTC | CASSPAGTRDPVQFF | TRBJ2-1 | TRBD2 | - | TRBV18
TGTGCCAGCAGCGTGGCTTCGGCCCCGGGAGGGGCTGGCTATGGCTACACCTTC | CASSVASAPGGAGYGYTF | TRBJ1-2 | - | - | TRBV9
TGTGCCAGCAGCTTCTCACCGACTAGCGGGAGGGGGCGTGAGCAGTTCTTC | CASSFSPTSGRGREQFF | TRBJ2-1 | TRBD2 | - | TRBV13
TGTGCCAGCTCACCACCGAACGGACTAGGTCCCTACGAGCAGTACTTC | CASSPPNGLGPYEQYF | TRBJ2-7 | TRBD2 | - | TRBV18
TGTGCCTGGGGACCGGGACAGCGAACAGCAGAAGCTTTCTTT | CAWGPGQRTAEAFF | TRBJ1-1 | TRBD1 | few | TRBV30
TGTGCCAGCGGAGGACAGGGGATCGGTGAGCAGTTCTTC | CASGGQGIGEQFF | TRBJ2-1 | TRBD1 | - | TRBV7-6
TGTGCCAGCAGCTTACGGGGACAGCTAAACACCGGGGAGCTGTTTTTT | CASSLRGQLNTGELFF | TRBJ2-2 | TRBD1 | - | TRBV7-9
TGTGCCAGCCGGGGGATCGAGCAGTACTTC | CASRGIEQYF | TRBJ2-7 | - | - | TRBV6-5
TGTGCCAGCAGCTGGATGCCAATGACTAGTACCGGGGAGCTGTTTTTT | CASSWMPMTSTGELFF | TRBJ2-2 | - | - | TRBV13
TGTGCCAGCAGTCCGGGGACAGTTAACTATGGCTACACCTTC | CASSPGTVNYGYTF | TRBJ1-2 | TRBD1 | - | TRBV28
TGTGCCAGCAGCCTAGGGACTAGCGGCTACTACAATGAGCAGTTCTTC | CASSLGTSGYYNEQFF | TRBJ2-1 | TRBD2 | - | TRBV13
TGCGCCAGCAGTGAGTTTCAGACTCTCGCCGGGGAGCTGTTTTTT | CASSEFQTLAGELFF | TRBJ2-2 | - | - | TRBV10-1
TGCGCCAGCAGCTTGACTGCGGGAGGGGCCAACGTCCTGACTTTC | CASSLTAGGANVLTF | TRBJ2-6 | - | - | TRBV5-1
TGCGCCAGCAGCCAACCGACAGATACCTCTGGAAACACCATATATTTT | CASSQPTDTSGNTIYF | TRBJ1-3 | - | - | TRBV4-1
TGTGCCAGCAGGACGAGGGAATCGGGGAATCAGCCCCAGCATTTT | CASRTRESGNQPQHF | TRBJ1-5 | - | - | TRBV6-1
TGTGCCAGCAGTTACCTGGGGCTAGCGGGGGAAGAGCAGTACTTC | CASSYLGLAGEEQYF | TRBJ2-7 | TRBD2 | - | TRBV6-6
TGCGCCAGCAGCTTGGAGGGGTATCCTGAAGCTTTCTTT | CASSLEGYPEAFF | TRBJ1-1 | - | - | TRBV5-1
TGTGCCAGCAGCCTGGGGGGAGATACGCAGTATTTT | CASSLGGDTQYF | TRBJ2-3 | - | once | TRBV9
TGCGCCAGCAGCCAAGATGGCGGGTGGGGGGGCAATGAGCAGTTCTTC | CASSQDGGWGGNEQFF | TRBJ2-1 | TRBD2 | - | TRBV4-1
TGTGCCAGCAGCCCCGGGACAGGACGGCAGTACTTC | CASSPGTGRQYF | TRBJ2-7 | TRBD1 | few | TRBV14
TGTGCCAGCAGCGCGGGACTAGCGGGAGTGATCCCCAATATGGGGGAGCAGTACTTC | CASSAGLAGVIPNMGEQYF | TRBJ2-7 | TRBD2 | - | TRBV9
TGTGCCAGTAGGGTGACAGGCGGAGCCCAATCTAGCAATCAGCCCCAGCATTTT | CASRVTGGAQSSNQPQHF | TRBJ1-5 | - | - | TRBV19
TGTGCCAGCAGTGAATCTGGGTGGGCCCGGGGCACTGAAGCTTTCTTT | CASSESGWARGTEAFF | TRBJ1-1 | - | once | TRBV25-1
TGCGCCAGCAGCTTCGTGGGTAGAGGTACCAATGAGCAGTTCTTC | CASSFVGRGTNEQFF | TRBJ2-1 | - | - | TRBV5-1
TGTGCCAGCAGCTCCCGGGGGGCTGGGGCCAACGTCCTGACTTTC | CASSSRGAGANVLTF | TRBJ2-6 | TRBD2 | - | TRBV7-3
TGCGCCAGCAGCCGAGGTGGAGGGTACAATGAGCAGTTCTTC | CASSRGGGYNEQFF | TRBJ2-1 | - | - | TRBV5-1
TGTGCCACCAGCAGAGTTAGCGGGGGGGCGGGATACAATGAGCAGTTCTTC | CATSRVSGGAGYNEQFF | TRBJ2-1 | TRBD2 | - | TRBV15
TGTGCCAGCAGCTTAGGTGGAGGCGCGGGTTACTATGGCTACACCTTC | CASSLGGGAGYYGYTF | TRBJ1-2 | - | - | TRBV7-9
TGTGCCAGCAGTACGGGACAGGGAGGTTACGAGCAGTACTTC | CASSTGQGGYEQYF | TRBJ2-7 | TRBD1 | once | TRBV6-5
TGTGCCAGCAGCGTAGTGCAGGGGGCCGGGGAGCTGTTTTTT | CASSVVQGAGELFF | TRBJ2-2 | TRBD1 | - | TRBV9
TGTGCCAGCAGTCCCCCTAGCGAATCCTACAATGAGCAGTTCTTC | CASSPPSESYNEQFF | TRBJ2-1 | - | - | TRBV27
TGTGCCAGCAGTATTGACAGGGCCTCCTTCAATGAGCAGTTCTTC | CASSIDRASFNEQFF | TRBJ2-1 | TRBD1 | - | TRBV27
TGTGCCAGCAGCCAAGAAGAGAAAGGAGCCGCCTATGGCTACACCTTC | CASSQEEKGAAYGYTF | TRBJ1-2 | - | - | TRBV4-2
TGTGCCAGCAGCTTAGCGAGGGGACATGGGGTCAATCAGCCCCAGCATTTT | CASSLARGHGVNQPQHF | TRBJ1-5 | - | - | TRBV7-8
TGTGCCAGCAGCGTAGCAGGGGATACCTACGAGCAGTACTTC | CASSVAGDTYEQYF | TRBJ2-7 | - | - | TRBV9
TGTGCCAGCAGCTTAGGGACAGGGGGCTCTCTTAACTACAATGAGCAGTTCTTC | CASSLGTGGSLNYNEQFF | TRBJ2-1 | TRBD1 | once | TRBV11-2
TGTGCCAGCAGCGTAGATGTCGCTCGTAGCGGGAGGGCGCTGGAGCAGTTCTTC | CASSVDVARSGRALEQFF | TRBJ2-1 | TRBD2 | - | TRBV9
TGTGCCAGCAGCCCCCTGAGATTGTATTCCTACGAGCAGTACTTC | CASSPLRLYSYEQYF | TRBJ2-7 | - | - | TRBV12-1
TGTGCCAGTAGAGACAGGGGTACCCAGTACTTC | CASRDRGTQYF | TRBJ2-5 | TRBD1 | - | TRBV19
TGTGCCAGCAGCCTAGGACTAGCGGGAAACACCGGGGAGCTGTTTTTT | CASSLGLAGNTGELFF | TRBJ2-2 | TRBD2 | - | TRBV28